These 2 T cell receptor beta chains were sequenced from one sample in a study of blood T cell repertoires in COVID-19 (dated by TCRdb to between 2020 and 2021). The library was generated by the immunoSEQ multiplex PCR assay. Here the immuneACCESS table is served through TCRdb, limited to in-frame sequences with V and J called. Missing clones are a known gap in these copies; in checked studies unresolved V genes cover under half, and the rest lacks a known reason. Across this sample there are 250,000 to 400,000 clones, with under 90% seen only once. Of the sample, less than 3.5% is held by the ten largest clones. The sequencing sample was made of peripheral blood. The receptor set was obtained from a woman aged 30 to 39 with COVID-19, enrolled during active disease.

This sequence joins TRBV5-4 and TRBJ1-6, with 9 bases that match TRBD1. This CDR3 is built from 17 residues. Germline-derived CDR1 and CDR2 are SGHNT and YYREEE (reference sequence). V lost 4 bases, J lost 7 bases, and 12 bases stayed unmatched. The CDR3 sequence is CASSGTGLPSGNSPLHF. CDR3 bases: TGTGCCAGCAGCGGGACAGGGCTGCCAAGCGGGAATTCACCCCTCCACTTT.

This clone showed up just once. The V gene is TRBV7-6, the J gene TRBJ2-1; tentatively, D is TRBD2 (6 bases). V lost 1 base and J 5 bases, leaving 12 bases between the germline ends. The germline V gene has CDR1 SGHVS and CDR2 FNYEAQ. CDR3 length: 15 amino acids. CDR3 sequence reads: CASSLDGSRDNEQFF. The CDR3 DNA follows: TGTGCCAGCAGCTTAGACGGGAGTCGGGACAATGAGCAGTTCTTC.